The 16 T cell receptor beta chains below all came from one sample that was sequenced in a study of shared clonotypes between healthy human individuals. Assay used: immunoSEQ multiplex PCR; TCRdb lists only in-frame clones, some missing. The profile shows about 1.1 million clones, roughly 80% of them singletons. Specimen: memory CD4+ T cells from PBMCs. Subset specified: CD45RA-negative fraction. The receptor source for this set is a man between 18 and 29 years old in good health. Some clones in this sample may be carry-over from other donors' samples.

The rearrangement links TRBV7-3 to TRBJ2-2, with unresolved D. Germline CDR1 and CDR2: SGHTA and FQGTGA. V lost 4 bases, J lost 3 bases, and 12 bases lay in between. CDR3 size: 15 residues. The CDR3 bases are TGTGCCAGCAGCTCGGGCGGCTCTGACACCGGGGAGCTGTTTTTT. Encoded protein: CASSSGGSDTGELFF.

The rearrangement links TRBV7-9 to TRBJ1-5; TRBD1 agrees at 9 bases. Germline CDR1 SEHNR, CDR2 FQNEAQ (reference sequence). J was trimmed by 6 bases and V by 1 base; bases with no gene match: 7. CDR3 size: 16 residues. CDR3: CASSLGSGQGGQPQHF. As DNA, the CDR3 is TGTGCCAGCAGCTTAGGGTCGGGACAGGGAGGTCAGCCCCAGCATTTT.

The chain joins TRBV5-1 to TRBJ2-7, with 11 bases lining up with TRBD1. The V gene end was trimmed by 4 bases and the J gene end by 2 bases; junction bases not matched to a gene: 5. The length of the CDR3 is 15 residues. Germline CDR1 and CDR2: SGHRS and YFSETQ. Here the CDR3 DNA reads TGCGCCAGCAGCACCCCGGACAGGGGGCCCTACGAGCAGTACTTC. It yields the protein CASSTPDRGPYEQYF.

The chain is built from TRBV7-8 and TRBJ1-5, with D unclear. The CDR3 is made up of 14 amino acids. Trimming cost V 1 base and J 1 base, with 5 bases left between them. Germline loops: CDR1 SGHVS, CDR2 FQNEAQ. The CDR3: CASSLDGSNQPQHF. The CDR3, as DNA: TGTGCCAGCAGCTTAGATGGAAGCAATCAGCCCCAGCATTTT.

This clone has only one observation. V is TRBV7-8 and J is TRBJ2-1, with D perhaps matching TRBD2 (5 bases). In germline, CDR1 is SGHVS, CDR2 FQNEAQ. The CDR3 runs 15 residues. Trimming stripped 2 bases from V and 0 bases from J, with 8 bases between. The CDR3 reads CASSLTGSSYNEQFF. In nucleotides, the CDR3 is TGTGCCAGCAGCTTAACGGGGAGCTCCTACAATGAGCAGTTCTTC.

As concerns this clone: Other DNA sequences of this sample code for an identical CDR3. V usage is TRBV7-2 and J usage is TRBJ2-5; tentative D call: TRBD2 (6 bases). The V and J ends lost 3 bases and 2 bases respectively, with 10 bases between them. There are 14 residues in the CDR3. Germline V lookup: CDR1 SGHTA, CDR2 FQGNSA. This chain's CDR3 is CASSLGRGQETQYF. The CDR3 DNA reads TGTGCCAGCAGCTTGGGGCGGGGTCAAGAGACCCAGTACTTC.

The rearrangement joins TRBV7-9 to TRBJ2-1, with 8 bases that match TRBD1. J was trimmed by 6 bases and V by 3 bases; bases with no gene match: 4. Germline V gives CDR1 SEHNR, CDR2 FQNEAQ (reference sequence). The CDR3 consists of 14 residues. The CDR3 loop reads CASSLDRAGNEQFF. The CDR3 DNA is TGTGCCAGCAGCTTGGACAGGGCGGGCAATGAGCAGTTCTTC.

By share, this clone counts as medium-sized (0.01 to 0.1%). The chain links TRBV5-4 to TRBJ1-2; D remains unclear. The germline CDR1 and CDR2 sequences are SGHNT and YYREEE (reference sequence). V lost 2 bases and J 6 bases, leaving 8 bases between the germline ends. This CDR3 comprises 12 residues. The CDR3 loop reads CASSFQKDGYTF. The CDR3 bases are TGTGCCAGCAGCTTTCAGAAGGATGGCTACACCTTC.

The chain uses TRBV2 and TRBJ2-5, with 11 positions matching TRBD2. CDR1 is SNHLY and CDR2 is FYNNEI in the germline V gene. With 8 bases clipped from V and 1 base from J, the junction kept 6 bases outside the gene matches. The CDR3 has 15 residues. CDR3: CASLGLAGGQETQYF. The CDR3, as DNA: TGTGCCAGCCTCGGGCTAGCGGGAGGCCAAGAGACCCAGTACTTC.

The rearrangement joins TRBV5-1 to TRBJ1-3; D gene unclear. Germline V gene lookup returns CDR1 SGHRS and CDR2 YFSETQ. The CDR3 consists of 13 residues. V lost 1 base and J lost 8, with 10 bases in between. In DNA, the CDR3 is TGCGCCAGCAGCTTGTTTCTGGCGGACACCATATATTTT. It specifies CASSLFLADTIYF. The whole variable domain, remainder taken from reference TRBV5-1 and TRBJ1-3, is KAGVTQTPRYLIKTRGQQVTLSCSPISGHRSVSWYQQTPGQGLQFLFEYFSETQRNKGNFPGRFSGRQFSNSRSEMNVSTLELGDSALYLCASSLFLADTIYFGEGSWLTVV.

The V gene is TRBV5-1, the J gene TRBJ2-1; 16 nucleotides align to TRBD2. V lost 4 bases, J lost 7 bases, and 5 bases stayed unmatched. Germline V gene lookup returns CDR1 SGHRS and CDR2 YFSETQ. The CDR3 loop spans 16 amino acids. CDR3 DNA sequence: TGCGCCAGCAGCGCGGGGACTAGCGGGAGGGTAAATGAGCAGTTCTTC. It is translated as CASSAGTSGRVNEQFF. Combining the CDR3 with reference TRBV5-1 and TRBJ2-1 gives the whole variable domain KAGVTQTPRYLIKTRGQQVTLSCSPISGHRSVSWYQQTPGQGLQFLFEYFSETQRNKGNFPGRFSGRQFSNSRSEMNVSTLELGDSALYLCASSAGTSGRVNEQFFGPGTRLTVL.

V and J are TRBV11-1 and TRBJ2-7; possible D gene TRBD2, 6 bases. This CDR3 has 13 residues. The V end lost 4 bases, the J end lost 7 bases, and 14 bases lay between the germline ends. Germline V gene data show CDR1 as SGHAT and CDR2 as FQDESV (reference sequence). CDR3 loop: CASSSGLTREQYF. The CDR3 DNA sequence: TGTGCCAGCAGCTCGGGACTTACGAGAGAGCAGTACTTC. The full variable domain, in which reference TRBV11-1 and TRBJ2-7 provide the parts outside the CDR3, is EAEVAQSPRYKITEKSQAVAFWCDPISGHATLYWYRQILGQGPELLVQFQDESVVDDSQLPKDRFSAERLKGVDSTLKIQPAELGDSAMYLCASSSGLTREQYFGPGTRLTVT.

The rearrangement links TRBV5-1 to TRBJ2-1; 7 nucleotides align to TRBD1. The CDR3 extends over 15 amino acids. CDR1 is SGHRS, CDR2 YFSETQ, per germline. The V gene end was trimmed by 0 bases and the J gene end by 2 bases; junction bases not matched to a gene: 2. CDR3 DNA sequence: TGCGCCAGCAGCTTGGAAGGGGGCGCCTACAATGAGCAGTTCTTC. Protein sequence: CASSLEGGAYNEQFF. The full variable domain, in which reference TRBV5-1 and TRBJ2-1 provide the parts outside the CDR3, is KAGVTQTPRYLIKTRGQQVTLSCSPISGHRSVSWYQQTPGQGLQFLFEYFSETQRNKGNFPGRFSGRQFSNSRSEMNVSTLELGDSALYLCASSLEGGAYNEQFFGPGTRLTVL.

This chain links TRBV7-2 with TRBJ2-1, with 9 bases lining up with TRBD2. The germline gives CDR1 SGHTA, CDR2 FQGNSA. This CDR3 is built from 16 residues. V lost 2 bases to trimming and J lost 3 bases; unmatched junction nucleotides: 5. CDR3: CASSLLGGRGYNEQFF. In DNA, the CDR3 is TGTGCCAGCAGCTTACTCGGCGGGAGGGGCTACAATGAGCAGTTCTTC.

Worth noting for this clone: An end of the junction does not agree with germline; a read error may underlie this. CDR3: CVSSFGRGLGYTF. The CDR3 region has the DNA TGTGTCAGCAGCTTTGGCAGGGGGCTTGGCTACACCTTC. This rearrangement joins TRBV11-2 to TRBJ1-2; 8 bases align to TRBD1. The CDR3 length is 13 residues. Germline assignment: CDR1 SGHAT and CDR2 FQNNGV.

The CDR3 sequence: CASSSQSPQGAGYTF. The CDR3 DNA reads as TGCGCCAGCAGCTCCCAATCCCCGCAGGGGGCTGGCTACACCTTC. This chain joins TRBV5-1 and TRBJ1-2, with 8 positions matching TRBD1. CDR1 is SGHRS and CDR2 is YFSETQ in the germline V gene. Losses at the gene ends were 3 bases for V and 7 bases for J; bases not matched to a gene: 11. This CDR3 spans 15 amino acids.